This TCR beta chain was sequenced in a study of T cells in tuberculosis. Study-level results: Active tuberculosis alpha repertoires lay closer to GMM-specific TCRs than controls'. The TCR-beta difference was not significant; alpha differences partly reflected length. Active tuberculosis cases were adults; controls were adolescents.

Measured with immunoSEQ multiplex PCR; TCRdb has only the in-frame clones, and not every one. Among around 26,000 clones, around 95% were seen once, and the ten largest hold over 8%. Note on this clone: Its matching antigen is unknown.

Germline CDR1 is MNHEY and CDR2 is SVGAGI. V shed 6 bases and J shed 9 bases, with 13 bases lying between them. The CDR3 is 12 residues long. Sequenced input: PBMCs. This TCR derives from a donor aged 10 to 29 with latent tuberculosis or without tuberculosis infection. This chain uses TRBV6-5 with TRBJ2-3; TRBD2 is a possible D gene (6 bases). CDR3 DNA sequence: TGTGCCAGCAGCCCCGGGAGTGGCACGCAGTATTTT. It translates to CASSPGSGTQYF.